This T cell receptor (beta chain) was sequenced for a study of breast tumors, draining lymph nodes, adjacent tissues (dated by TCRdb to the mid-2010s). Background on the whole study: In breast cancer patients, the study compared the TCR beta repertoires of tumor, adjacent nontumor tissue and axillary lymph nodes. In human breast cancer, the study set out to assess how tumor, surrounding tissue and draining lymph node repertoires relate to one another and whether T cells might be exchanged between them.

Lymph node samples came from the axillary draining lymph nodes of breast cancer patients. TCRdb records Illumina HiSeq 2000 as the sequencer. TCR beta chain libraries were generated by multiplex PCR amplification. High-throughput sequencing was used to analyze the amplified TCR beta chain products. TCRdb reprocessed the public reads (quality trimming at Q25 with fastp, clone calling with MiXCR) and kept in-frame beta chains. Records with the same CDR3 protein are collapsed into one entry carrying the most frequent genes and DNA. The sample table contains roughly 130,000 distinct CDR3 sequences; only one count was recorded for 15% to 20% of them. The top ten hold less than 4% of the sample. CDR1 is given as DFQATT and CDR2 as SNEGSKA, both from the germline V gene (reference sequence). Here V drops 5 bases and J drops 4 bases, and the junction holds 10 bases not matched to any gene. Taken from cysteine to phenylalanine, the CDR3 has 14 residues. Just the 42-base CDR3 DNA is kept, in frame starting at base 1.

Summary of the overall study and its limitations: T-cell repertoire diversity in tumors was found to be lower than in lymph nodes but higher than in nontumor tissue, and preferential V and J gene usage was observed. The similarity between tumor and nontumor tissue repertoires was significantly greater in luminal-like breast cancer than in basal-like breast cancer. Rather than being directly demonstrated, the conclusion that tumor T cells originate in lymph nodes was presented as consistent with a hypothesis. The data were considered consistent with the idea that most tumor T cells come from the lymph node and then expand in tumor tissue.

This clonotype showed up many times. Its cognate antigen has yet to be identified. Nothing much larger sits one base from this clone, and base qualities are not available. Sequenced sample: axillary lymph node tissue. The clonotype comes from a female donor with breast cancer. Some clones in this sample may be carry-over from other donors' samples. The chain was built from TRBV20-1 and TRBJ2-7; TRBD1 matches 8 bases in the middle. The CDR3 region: CSALRTGIRYEQYF. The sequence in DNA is TGCAGTGCTCTTAGGACAGGGATTCGATACGAGCAGTACTTC.